The rows below give T cell receptor beta chains drawn from one sample of a study of OX40 agonist ivuxolimab in advanced cancers. Data came from immunoSEQ multiplex PCR; TCRdb stores just in-frame clones and leaves some out. The sample lists 90,000 to 100,000 clones, about 80% seen once, with over 1.3% in the top ten. Sequencing was performed on CD4+ or CD8+ T cells sorted from blood, taken in a trial of the OX40 agonist ivuxolimab. Receptors originate from an adult with an advanced solid tumor such as melanoma, head and neck, liver or kidney cancer. CDR3s include the opening cysteine and the closing phenylalanine or tryptophan. A D gene is named only where the DNA matches it firmly. Some rows mark clone size as missing; the rest say once, few, many or name a class of expanded clone.

>.|TRBJ1-5|TRBV7-2|.
CASSLRGNQPQHF
TGTGCCAGCAGCTTGCGGGGGAATCAGCCCCAGCATTTT
>.|TRBJ2-3|TRBV5-1|.
CASSLGIAADTQYF
TGCGCCAGCAGCTTGGGGATTGCGGCAGATACGCAGTATTTT
>.|TRBJ2-7|TRBV5-6|.
CASSFFRDLPALVQYF
TGTGCCAGCAGCTTTTTCCGGGACTTACCAGCGTTGGTGCAGTACTTC
>.|TRBJ1-6|TRBV5-1|.
CASSFGQRTSYNSPLHF
TGCGCCAGCAGCTTCGGACAGAGGACTTCCTATAATTCACCCCTCCACTTT
>.|TRBJ1-4|TRBV6-5|TRBD1
CASSLDRVGEKLFF
TGTGCCAGCAGTCTGGACAGGGTTGGTGAAAAACTGTTTTTT
>.|TRBJ1-1|TRBV7-2|.
CASSLLGAGAFF
TGTGCCAGCAGCTTACTGGGGGCCGGGGCTTTCTTT
>once|TRBJ2-1|TRBV5-1|TRBD1
CASSLLTGGNEQFF
TGCGCCAGCAGCTTGCTTACAGGGGGGAATGAGCAGTTCTTC
>.|TRBJ2-1|TRBV27|.
CASSLLSGQPFF
TGTGCCAGCAGTTTATTATCGGGACAACCTTTCTTC
>.|TRBJ2-3|TRBV21-1|.
CASSKDHCTDTQYF
TGTGCCAGCAGCAAAGATCACTGCACAGATACGCAGTATTTT
>.|TRBJ1-6|TRBV6-5|.
CASSSYQGLPLHF
TGTGCCAGCAGTTCCTACCAGGGGCTACCCCTCCACTTT
>.|TRBJ2-6|TRBV27|.
CASSPSQGRAGANVLTF
TGTGCCAGCAGTCCCTCCCAGGGGCGAGCTGGGGCCAACGTCCTGACTTTC
>.|TRBJ1-1|TRBV7-2|TRBD1
CASSLAQGGEAFF
TGTGCCAGCAGCTTAGCGCAGGGGGGTGAAGCTTTCTTT
>.|TRBJ2-7|TRBV2|.
CASSMIDVSYEQYF
TGTGCCTCCAGCATGATTGACGTCTCCTACGAGCAGTACTTC
>.|TRBJ1-1|TRBV9|.
CASSPTGRVETEAFF
TGTGCCAGCAGCCCCACAGGGAGGGTAGAGACTGAAGCTTTCTTT
>.|TRBJ1-1|TRBV2|TRBD1
CAGGGDRGRDTEAFF
TGTGCCGGAGGTGGGGACAGGGGGCGAGACACTGAAGCTTTCTTT
>.|TRBJ2-2|TRBV9|.
CASSVVRDTGELFF
TGTGCCAGCAGCGTAGTGAGGGACACCGGGGAGCTGTTTTTT
>.|TRBJ2-1|TRBV6-1|.
CASSLERSYEQFF
TGTGCCAGCAGTCTGGAGCGGTCCTATGAGCAGTTCTTC
>.|TRBJ1-2|TRBV27|.
CASRPGLSYGYTF
TGTGCCAGCAGACCAGGTTTATCATATGGCTACACCTTC
>.|TRBJ1-1|TRBV28|.
CASSPLGYTEAFF
TGTGCCAGCAGTCCCCTGGGGTACACTGAAGCTTTCTTT
>.|TRBJ1-2|TRBV9|TRBD1
CASSRPDRGNYGYTF
TGTGCCAGCAGCCGACCGGACAGGGGGAACTATGGCTACACCTTC
>.|TRBJ1-4|TRBV9|.
CASSARGDNNEKLFF
TGTGCCAGCAGCGCTCGGGGAGACAATAATGAAAAACTGTTTTTT
>.|TRBJ2-5|TRBV5-1|.
CASSSHKETQYF
TGCGCCAGCAGCTCCCACAAAGAGACCCAGTACTTC
>.|TRBJ1-3|TRBV4-1|.
CASSQEVRRNTIYF
TGCGCCAGCAGCCAAGAAGTGCGCCGAAACACCATATATTTT
>.|TRBJ1-5|TRBV30|.
CAWGGAGNQPQHF
TGTGCTTGGGGGGGTGCGGGCAATCAGCCCCAGCATTTT
>medium-sized|TRBJ1-1|TRBV10-3|.
CAISESTRAVRGMNTEAFF
TGTGCCATCAGTGAGTCGACTCGGGCAGTTAGGGGGATGAACACTGAAGCTTTCTTT
>.|TRBJ2-1|TRBV4-1|.
CASSQDQAYNEQFF
TGCGCCAGCAGCCAAGATCAGGCCTACAATGAGCAGTTCTTC
>few|TRBJ1-4|TRBV29-1|.
CSVEAVGASPEKLFF
TGCAGCGTTGAGGCGGTTGGCGCATCGCCTGAAAAACTGTTTTTT
>.|TRBJ2-5|TRBV30|.
CAWSSGILETQYF
TGTGCCTGGTCGTCGGGGATCTTAGAGACCCAGTACTTC
>.|TRBJ1-2|TRBV5-1|.
CASSLDRDQGGYTF
TGCGCCAGCAGCTTGGACAGGGATCAGGGTGGCTACACCTTC
>.|TRBJ2-5|TRBV20-1|.
CSAYQETQYF
TGCAGTGCCTACCAAGAGACCCAGTACTTC
>.|TRBJ2-2|TRBV14|TRBD2
CASSQGRIRASGTNTGELFF
TGTGCCAGCAGCCAAGGTAGGATTCGGGCTAGCGGAACGAACACCGGGGAGCTGTTTTTT
>.|TRBJ2-1|TRBV11-3|.
CASSLGGQLNNEQFF
TGTGCCAGCAGCTTAGGAGGACAGCTTAACAATGAGCAGTTCTTC
>few|TRBJ1-4|TRBV5-5|.
CASSPRHTTPSLNEKLFF
TGTGCCAGCAGCCCACGCCACACCACCCCTTCGCTTAATGAAAAACTGTTTTTT
>.|TRBJ2-7|TRBV4-2|TRBD2
CASSQVVSGANYEQYF
TGTGCCAGCAGCCAAGTCGTTAGCGGGGCGAATTACGAGCAGTACTTC
>.|TRBJ2-7|TRBV10-3|TRBD2
CAISEALLAAYEQYF
TGTGCCATCAGTGAGGCGTTACTAGCGGCTTACGAGCAGTACTTC
>.|TRBJ2-7|TRBV4-2|.
CASSQDWGTSYEQYF
TGTGCCAGCAGCCAAGATTGGGGGACTTCCTACGAGCAGTACTTC
>few|TRBJ1-1|TRBV4-1|TRBD1
CASSQERTGKVEAFF
TGCGCCAGCAGCCAGGAACGGACAGGGAAGGTAGAAGCTTTCTTT
>.|TRBJ2-6|TRBV6-5|.
CASSFAAPGANVLTF
TGTGCCAGCAGTTTTGCAGCCCCTGGGGCCAACGTCCTGACTTTC
>.|TRBJ1-2|TRBV6-6|.
CASSYNWPPGEDGYTF
TGTGCCAGCAGTTACAACTGGCCCCCGGGAGAAGATGGCTACACCTTC
>few|TRBJ1-3|TRBV7-8|TRBD1
CASSPDRGLLSSGNTIYF
TGTGCCAGCAGCCCGGACAGGGGGCTTTTGAGCTCTGGAAACACCATATATTTT
>.|TRBJ2-5|TRBV4-3|.
CASSQEVAGTYQETQYF
TGCGCCAGCAGCCAAGAGGTAGCCGGGACCTACCAAGAGACCCAGTACTTC
>.|TRBJ2-3|TRBV11-2|.
CASSRIIGTDTQYF
TGTGCCAGCAGCCGGATTATTGGAACAGATACGCAGTATTTT
>.|TRBJ2-7|TRBV5-1|.
CASSLNNGGAHEQYF
TGCGCCAGCAGCTTAAATAACGGAGGAGCGCACGAGCAGTACTTC
>.|TRBJ1-1|TRBV2|.
CASTGRTANTEAFF
TGTGCCAGCACCGGAAGGACTGCGAACACTGAAGCTTTCTTT
>.|TRBJ1-1|TRBV6-5|.
CASSRARTEAFF
TGTGCCAGCAGCAGGGCGAGGACGGAAGCTTTCTTT
>.|TRBJ1-5|TRBV29-1|.
CSVGGGNQPQHF
TGCAGCGTAGGGGGAGGCAATCAGCCCCAGCATTTT
>few|TRBJ2-7|TRBV7-8|.
CASTLGVGSYEQYF
TGTGCCAGCACCCTGGGGGTTGGCTCCTACGAGCAGTACTTC
>.|TRBJ2-7|TRBV30|.
CAWTHGTIYEQYF
TGTGCCTGGACGCACGGGACCATCTACGAGCAGTACTTC
>.|TRBJ1-1|TRBV7-9|TRBD1
CASTRQGWNTEAFF
TGTGCCAGCACCCGACAGGGTTGGAACACTGAAGCTTTCTTT
>.|TRBJ2-7|TRBV6-7|TRBD2
CASSREGGNNYEQYF
TGTGCCAGCAGTCGGGAGGGGGGAAATAACTACGAGCAGTACTTC
>.|TRBJ2-7|TRBV12-5|TRBD1
CASASGDRGTYEQYF
TGTGCTAGTGCCTCAGGGGACAGGGGGACCTACGAGCAGTACTTC
>.|TRBJ2-3|TRBV12-5|.
CASAPPPPRDTQYF
TGTGCTAGTGCTCCACCCCCCCCGAGAGATACGCAGTATTTT
>.|TRBJ2-7|TRBV5-1|TRBD1
CASSTRPHGQEYYEQYF
TGCGCCAGCAGCACCAGGCCCCACGGACAGGAATACTACGAGCAGTACTTC